The rows below give T cell receptor beta chains drawn from one sample of a study of control samples from healthy donors and cancer patients. The method was immunoSEQ multiplex PCR; TCRdb's version includes in-frame clones alone and lacks a portion of them. The table lists 150,000 or so clones, roughly 93% of them singletons. Sequenced sample: blood. The receptors derive from a man between 18 and 29 years old in good health. Each CDR3 is given with its conserved first and last residue. The order of the fields is clone size, J gene, V gene, D gene, CDR3 DNA, CDR3 protein. D genes are given only for firm matches. Clone size is shown for a subset of rows, as once, few, many or a class of expanded clone.

abundance: NA
j_gene: TRBJ2-7
v_gene: TRBV10-1
d_gene: TRBD2
CDR3nt: TGCGCCAGCAGCGCCTTTCGAGCGGGGGGCTTCTACGAGCAGTACTTC
CDR3aa: CASSAFRAGGFYEQYF

abundance: NA
j_gene: TRBJ1-1
v_gene: TRBV2
d_gene: NA
CDR3nt: TGTGCCAGTGGGGGGGGCGTAGGGACTGAAGCTTTCTTT
CDR3aa: CASGGGVGTEAFF

abundance: NA
j_gene: TRBJ2-7
v_gene: TRBV19
d_gene: TRBD2
CDR3nt: TGTGCCAGTAGTATAGATAGGGGACTAGCGCCGTACGAGCAGTACTTC
CDR3aa: CASSIDRGLAPYEQYF

abundance: NA
j_gene: TRBJ2-7
v_gene: TRBV7-9
d_gene: NA
CDR3nt: TGTGCCAGCAGCCCAGAACCTCCGGACGAGCAGTACTTC
CDR3aa: CASSPEPPDEQYF

abundance: once
j_gene: TRBJ2-3
v_gene: TRBV5-5
d_gene: NA
CDR3nt: TGTGCCAGCAGCTCCGGGGGCGGGATGCGCACAGATACGCAGTATTTT
CDR3aa: CASSSGGGMRTDTQYF

abundance: NA
j_gene: TRBJ2-3
v_gene: TRBV7-9
d_gene: NA
CDR3nt: TGTGCCAGCAGCTTGTTCACCCGGGGCACAGATACGCAGTATTTT
CDR3aa: CASSLFTRGTDTQYF

abundance: NA
j_gene: TRBJ2-3
v_gene: TRBV5-5
d_gene: NA
CDR3nt: TGTGCCAGTTTGGACCGAAGGGCCACAGATACGCAGTATTTT
CDR3aa: CASLDRRATDTQYF

abundance: NA
j_gene: TRBJ2-1
v_gene: TRBV10-3
d_gene: TRBD1
CDR3nt: TGTGCCATCAGTGAGTCGGGGACAGCGACCAACAATGAGCAGTTCTTC
CDR3aa: CAISESGTATNNEQFF

abundance: NA
j_gene: TRBJ1-2
v_gene: TRBV7-9
d_gene: TRBD1
CDR3nt: TGTGCCAGCAGCTCTGAGACAGGGTATGCCTATGGCTACACCTTC
CDR3aa: CASSSETGYAYGYTF

abundance: NA
j_gene: TRBJ2-2
v_gene: TRBV29-1
d_gene: NA
CDR3nt: TGCAGCGTTGAAACACCGGGACTCAACACCGGGGAGCTGTTTTTT
CDR3aa: CSVETPGLNTGELFF

abundance: NA
j_gene: TRBJ2-3
v_gene: TRBV6-6
d_gene: NA
CDR3nt: TGTGCCAGCAGTTCCCCCCTGGGAGCGCTCGACACGCAGTATTTT
CDR3aa: CASSSPLGALDTQYF

abundance: NA
j_gene: TRBJ2-1
v_gene: TRBV30
d_gene: NA
CDR3nt: TGTGCCTGGAGTGTTGGACTGGGGCAGGGTCCCTACAATGAGCAGTTCTTC
CDR3aa: CAWSVGLGQGPYNEQFF

abundance: NA
j_gene: TRBJ2-7
v_gene: TRBV11-3
d_gene: NA
CDR3nt: TGTGCCAGCAGCCGGACAGCCGCCTCCTACGAGCAGTACTTC
CDR3aa: CASSRTAASYEQYF

abundance: NA
j_gene: TRBJ2-7
v_gene: TRBV5-1
d_gene: NA
CDR3nt: TGCGCCAGCAGCACCAACCTGGACATCGAGCAGTACTTC
CDR3aa: CASSTNLDIEQYF

abundance: NA
j_gene: TRBJ1-1
v_gene: TRBV6-5
d_gene: NA
CDR3nt: TGTGCCAGCAGTTACGGGGGGAACACTGAAGCTTTCTTT
CDR3aa: CASSYGGNTEAFF

abundance: NA
j_gene: TRBJ1-2
v_gene: TRBV7-9
d_gene: NA
CDR3nt: TGTGCCAGCAGCTTATCAGCGCAGGGATATGGCTACACCTTC
CDR3aa: CASSLSAQGYGYTF

abundance: NA
j_gene: TRBJ2-5
v_gene: TRBV28
d_gene: TRBD1
CDR3nt: TGTGCCAGCAGTCCCGGGACAGGGCTTGAGGAGACCCAGTACTTC
CDR3aa: CASSPGTGLEETQYF

abundance: NA
j_gene: TRBJ2-1
v_gene: TRBV13
d_gene: NA
CDR3nt: TGTGCCAGCAGCGCCCAGACTCTCAACAATGAGCAGTTCTTC
CDR3aa: CASSAQTLNNEQFF

abundance: NA
j_gene: TRBJ2-3
v_gene: TRBV28
d_gene: TRBD2
CDR3nt: TGTGCCAGCAGTATTGGACTAGCGGGCCCCACAGATACGCAGTATTTT
CDR3aa: CASSIGLAGPTDTQYF

abundance: NA
j_gene: TRBJ2-3
v_gene: TRBV29-1
d_gene: NA
CDR3nt: TGCAGCGTTGAAGGGCCCTTAGGGGGAGCCACAGATACGCAGTATTTT
CDR3aa: CSVEGPLGGATDTQYF

abundance: NA
j_gene: TRBJ2-1
v_gene: TRBV9
d_gene: NA
CDR3nt: TGTGCCAGCAGCGTAGGACGGGACTCCGAAACCGAGCAGTTCTTC
CDR3aa: CASSVGRDSETEQFF

abundance: NA
j_gene: TRBJ2-5
v_gene: TRBV13
d_gene: TRBD2
CDR3nt: TGTGCCAGCAGCCCCGCGTTTCCTCTCAGGGCTAGCGGGGACCTGGAGGGGCGCGGGACCCAGTACTTC
CDR3aa: CASSPAFPLRASGDLEGRGTQYF

abundance: NA
j_gene: TRBJ2-5
v_gene: TRBV13
d_gene: TRBD1
CDR3nt: TGTGCCAGCAGCTTAGGGGGGACAGCTGGGATTCAAGAGACCCAGTACTTC
CDR3aa: CASSLGGTAGIQETQYF

abundance: NA
j_gene: TRBJ1-2
v_gene: TRBV27
d_gene: NA
CDR3nt: TGTGCCAGCAGTTTTAGAGGTCCTGACTATGGCTACACCTTC
CDR3aa: CASSFRGPDYGYTF